The clone carrying this TCR beta chain was detected many times. The sample belongs to a study of T cells in Graves' hyperthyroidism and ophthalmopathy. The CDR3 is 15 residues long. Germline CDR1 and CDR2: GTSNPN and SVGIG (reference sequence). The V gene end was trimmed by 0 bases and the J gene end by 6 bases; junction bases not matched to a gene: 3. Using RNA transcripts as the source, TCR beta CDR3 regions were amplified. The TCR CDR3 first-round RT-PCR relied on the HTBI primer set. TCRdb independently ran MiXCR on the multiplex PCR reads; one entry per CDR3 protein. Of about 250,000 distinct CDR3 sequences listed, about 25% are singletons.

This chain joins TRBV30 and TRBJ2-2, with TRBD2 matching 11 bases. This sequence originates from a woman in her thirties or forties with Graves' ophthalmopathy. Material: blood. DNA for the CDR3: TGTGCCTGGAGTGTCGTACTAGCGGGAGCCGGGGAGCTGTTTTTT. Translating gives CAWSVVLAGAGELFF.